This T cell receptor (beta chain) emerged from a study (dated by TCRdb to the mid-2010s). In the study overall: The origins of HIV persistence were investigated in individuals who naturally controlled HIV infection.

The junction carries 13 bases between V and J, which are trimmed by 0 bases and 4 bases respectively. Sequences LGHNA (CDR1) and YSLEER (CDR2) are obtained from the germline V gene. From cysteine to phenylalanine, the CDR3 is 16 amino acids long. The sequence is cut down to CDR3 DNA, 48 bases in frame from base 1. Concerning this clonotype: What antigen it recognizes has not been identified. It has no much larger one-base neighbor in the sample; base qualities were not kept.

The library was obtained by 5' RACE. Sequencing instrument: Illumina HiSeq 2000. TCRdb handled the public reads itself, with Q25 trimming in fastp and clone calling in MiXCR, and kept productive beta chains. Merged by CDR3 protein, the rows form single entries marked with the most common genes and DNA. The sample table holds about 610 distinct CDR3 sequences, of which about an eighth were seen once. In total, the top ten clones hold approximately 16% of the sample. Recombination connected TRBV4-3 to TRBJ2-1; TRBD2 is a possible D gene, resting on 5 matching bases. The source of this sequence is a female donor with HIV. Material: total memory T cells from blood PBMCs. The cell subset or site label, as the study defines it: transitional memory CD4+ T cells. The nucleotides are TGCGCCAGCAGCCAAGATCTGGCTAGCCCATACAATGAGCAGTTCTTC. Translated, it reads CASSQDLASPYNEQFF.